This T cell receptor (beta chain) was documented in a study of T cell responses to AZD1222 COVID-19 vaccine (dated by TCRdb to 2020 to 2022). Study-level background: TCR sequencing was performed for roughly 240 trial participants, of whom roughly 200 were given two doses of AZD1222 and approximately 26 were given two doses of MenACWY control vaccine. Trial participants were enrolled by age into subgroups of 18-55, 56-69 and 70-plus years, and roughly 150, 30 and 60 TCR-sequenced participants, respectively, were included in these subgroups.

Regarding this clone: Its antigen specificity is not known. It has no much larger one-base neighbor in the sample; base qualities were not kept.

The CDR3 regions of human TCRbeta chains were analyzed by immunosequencing. The paper's data handling went like this. TCRs in the repertoires were compared against a reference library of SARS-CoV-2-specific TCRs that had been generated with the MIRA antigen-specificity platform. Breadth was defined as the fraction of unique TCRs that were SARS-CoV-2-associated. Depth was defined as the fraction of total T cells that were SARS-CoV-2-associated. Using the MIRA data, each spike-specific TCR was assigned both to the spike region to which the TCR was reactive and to a CD4 or CD8 class. Log10-transformed breadth and depth values were compared by one-way ANOVA with Sidak's multiple comparisons tests. TCRdb stores this immuneACCESS table with in-frame sequences only. Part of the clones is absent; in the studies checked, under half of the shortfall reflects unresolved V genes, and no reason is known for the rest. Clone size and V and J calls were adopted from that table, with D and trimming inferred from the DNA. Counted in this sample were 95,000 to 100,000 clones; 84% of them appeared once. 12% to 15% of the sample goes to the ten largest clones.

What the study reported, not specific to this receptor: Because no day 14 peak-response samples were available, the repertoires could be characterized only after the peak T cell response. Participants were mostly white British, with more females than males. The authors suggested clonal diversity may have been underestimated. Only a handful of AZD1222 recipients were SARS-CoV-2 seropositive at baseline, limiting conclusions about previously exposed vaccinees. In the small 56-69-year group, the increase in depth fell short of significance, most likely because of low power. A significant rise in spike-specific TCR breadth and depth was observed after two AZD1222 doses relative to day 0 and relative to MenACWY recipients. Reportedly, almost half of the unique spike-specific TCRs recognized epitopes lying outside the regions that are mutated in the B.1.351 and B.1.1.7 variants. Vaccine-associated CD4 TCRs spanned the whole spike protein, with dominant responses in regions 160-218 and 743-854.

The time point label on this specimen signifies: about 28 days (+/-7) after the second vaccine dose. Because spike-specific TCR depth and breadth did not differ between the two schedules, AZD1222 recipients who got a second dose at roughly 4 weeks were pooled with those who got a second dose at roughly 12 weeks. Vaccinee samples came from UK trials COV001 and COV002, including a single-blind randomized controlled phase 2/3 trial of AZD1222 (ChAdOx1 nCoV-19) in healthy adults. For TCRbeta chain sequencing, PBMC samples from trial participants were taken at day 0 and at day 28 after the second dose. The junction shows trimming of 4 bases on V and 0 bases on J, plus 16 bases between the germline ends. The CDR3 measures 16 amino acids from cysteine to phenylalanine. Just CDR3 DNA is preserved here, 48 bases in frame from base 1. For CDR1 and CDR2, the germline V gene lists SGHTS and YDEGEE.

Sequenced here: peripheral blood, sampled 28 days after the second AZD1222 dose. This clonotype was sampled from an adult who received the AZD1222 COVID-19 vaccine. Recombination linked TRBV5-8 to TRBJ1-2, with TRBD1 as a weak D call on 5 bases. The CDR3 has the sequence CASSLGYDRPNYGYTF. The nucleotides read TGTGCCAGCAGCCTCGGGTATGACAGACCTAACTATGGCTACACCTTC.